This entry lists 10 T cell receptor beta chains sequenced from one sample in a study of T cell responses to AZD1222 COVID-19 vaccine. Some clones are missing from TCRdb's copy, which holds only in-frame ones; the method was immunoSEQ multiplex PCR. The sample gives 120,000 or so clones, about nine tenths of which show up once; roughly 7% is in the top ten. Sequencing used peripheral blood, obtained on day 0 of AZD1222 vaccination. These TCRs come from an adult in good health.

The CDR3 protein is CASSPGRGLDHYGYTF. CDR3 in DNA: TGTGCCAGCAGCCCTGGACGGGGTTTGGACCACTATGGCTACACCTTC. The gene calls are TRBV25-1 and TRBJ1-2; no firm D call. This CDR3 has 16 residues. Germline V gene data show CDR1 as MGHDK and CDR2 as SYGVNS. The V end was cut by 6 bases, the J end by 3 bases, with 20 bases between.

The gene calls are TRBV9 and TRBJ1-4, with 7 bases matching TRBD1. V shed 3 bases and J 5 bases; nucleotides not matched to a gene: 7. Germline V gene data show CDR1 as SGDLS and CDR2 as YYNGEE. This CDR3 is 15 amino acids long. CDR3 nucleotides: TGTGCCAGCAGCGCCAGACAGGGAATAAATGAAAAACTGTTTTTT. Translated, it gives CASSARQGINEKLFF.

This chain uses TRBV7-9 with TRBJ2-1; tentatively, D is TRBD2 (5 bases). CDR3 length: 14 amino acids. Trimming shortened V by 5 bases and J by 3 bases, and 11 bases separated the two germline ends. Germline-derived CDR1 and CDR2 are SEHNR and FQNEAQ (reference sequence). CDR3 in DNA: TGTGCCAGCAGCCATCACCGGGACTACAATGAGCAGTTCTTC. Protein product: CASSHHRDYNEQFF.

This clone was found a few times. The rearrangement joins TRBV29-1 to TRBJ2-3; 7 nucleotides line up with TRBD2. V lost 7 bases and J lost 6; bases outside the gene matches: 22. Germline V gene lookup returns CDR1 SQVTM and CDR2 ANQGSEA. The CDR3 contains 17 residues. The CDR3 here is CSASRAASGGEADTQYF. CDR3 nucleotide sequence: TGCAGCGCCTCAAGGGCGGCTAGCGGAGGTGAGGCGGATACGCAGTATTTT.

The chain joins TRBV6-1 to TRBJ2-5; 8 bases are shared with TRBD2. The CDR3 is 16 residues long. Per the germline V gene, CDR1 is MNHNS and CDR2 is SASEGT. The J segment lost 4 bases and the V segment lost 2 bases, leaving 9 bases of the junction unmatched. In nucleotides, the CDR3 is TGTGCCAGCAGTGAATTTGGCGGGAGGTGGCGAGAGACCCAGTACTTC. The encoded protein is CASSEFGGRWRETQYF.

V usage is TRBV29-1 and J usage is TRBJ2-7, with TRBD2 as a possible D gene (7 bases). From germline, CDR1 is SQVTM and CDR2 ANQGSEA. V dropped 6 bases and J dropped 4 bases, with 13 bases sitting between them. The CDR3 runs to 12 residues. The CDR3 is CSVQRGGYEQYF. CDR3 bases: TGCAGCGTCCAAAGGGGGGGATACGAGCAGTACTTC.

CDR3 sequence (DNA): TGTGCCAGTAGTCCACGGACAGGGGGCACTAGCAGCAATGAGCAGTTCTTC. It is translated as CASSPRTGGTSSNEQFF. V and J are TRBV19 and TRBJ2-1; 11 bases map to TRBD1. This CDR3 comprises 17 residues. Germline loops: CDR1 LNHDA, CDR2 SQIVND (reference sequence). V was pared by 5 bases and J by 6 bases, with 12 bases of the junction left unmatched.

The chain uses TRBV6-5 and TRBJ1-1; 9 bases line up with TRBD1. After removal of 8 bases from V and 1 base from J, the junction contained 2 bases not matched to a gene. Germline V CDR1 and CDR2: MNHEY, SVGAGI. The CDR3 is 13 residues long. CDR3 sequence reads: CASYRGQNTEAFF. CDR3 in DNA: TGTGCCAGCTACAGGGGGCAGAACACTGAAGCTTTCTTT.

The chain joins TRBV5-1 to TRBJ2-1; the D is unclear. Germline values: CDR1 SGHRS, CDR2 YFSETQ. V lost 0 bases and J lost 6, with 4 bases in between. This CDR3 has 12 residues. CDR3 bases: TGCGCCAGCAGCTTGGTACTCAATGAGCAGTTCTTC. It is translated as CASSLVLNEQFF.

The J gene is TRBJ1-1, the V gene TRBV6-5; TRBD1 matches 7 bases. Germline V gene data show CDR1 as MNHEY and CDR2 as SVGAGI. The CDR3 contains 13 residues. V gave up 6 bases and J gave up 0 bases; unmatched junction bases: 1. The CDR3 coding sequence is TGTGCCAGCAGCAGGGGGATGAACACTGAAGCTTTCTTT. Amino acids: CASSRGMNTEAFF.